A single T cell receptor (beta chain) is shown here with its context. No cognate antigen has been identified for it. No much larger clone is present one base from it, and per-base qualities are unavailable. This sample was taken from a study of blood T cell repertoires in COVID-19 (dated by TCRdb to about 2020). Context from the whole study: The collaborator samples originated in the United States, Italy and Spain and spanned the acute and convalescent phases of COVID-19. Deeply sampled blood TCRbeta repertoires from subjects exposed to, actively infected with, or recovered from COVID-19 were included in the dataset. Sample metadata almost always included a de-identified subject ID, COVID-19 status, age in years and sex. Samples came from the ongoing ImmuneRACE study (first 160 participants) plus 1,254 subjects from 6 global collaborators. The material from the prospective study consisted of cDNA or gDNA derived from T cells, B-cell-depleted T cells, or PBMCs. HLA class I and class II types, where available, came from metadata supplied by the sample provider rather than from assay-based typing. The repertoires were released in a freely available public database meant as a resource for research on the immune response to SARS-CoV-2. Broader findings and caveats from the paper: Clinical and demographic metadata were provided uncurated, with the amount varying by source and participant.

Inclusive of the bounding cysteine and phenylalanine, the CDR3 is 14 residues long. Only the CDR3 DNA is retained, 42 bases long and in frame from the first base. From a lookup of the germline V gene, CDR1 and CDR2 are SGHAT and FQNNGV. Trimming leaves V shorter by 6 bases and J shorter by 1 base, with the junction holding 4 bases beyond the gene matches. Whole blood was collected in K2EDTA tubes by collaborating institutions according to the institutions' own protocols. For TCRbeta analysis, collaborator samples were shipped as frozen whole blood, as isolated PBMCs, or as DNA extracted from either sample type. TCRbeta CDR3 regions were amplified from genomic DNA by means of the immunoSEQ Assay, a bias-controlled multiplex PCR. On the authors' methods: Within the assay, amplification of reference gene primers was used to estimate how many nucleated cells each sample contained. Sequence reads were collapsed and filtered to measure the absolute abundance of every unique TCRbeta CDR3 rearrangement. Productive Simpson clonality was computed per sample as the square root of Simpson's diversity index over productive rearrangements. This immuneACCESS table, as held by TCRdb, lists in-frame sequences with V and J called but not all clones. Of the missing ones, under half trace to an unresolved V gene in checked studies; the others have no known cause. V and J calls and clone size are copied from that table; D and trimming were computed from the DNA. This sample comprises around 100,000 clones, 65% to 80% of them detected only once. Around a fifth of the sample is taken by the ten largest.

The TCR was taken from a man between 65 and 85 years old with active or convalescent COVID-19. The rearrangement joined TRBV11-2 to TRBJ2-3, with 7 bases matching TRBD2. The source material was peripheral blood. This receptor has the CDR3 CASRLSGGTDTQYF. Here is the DNA: TGTGCCAGCAGGTTAAGCGGGGGCACAGATACGCAGTATTTT.